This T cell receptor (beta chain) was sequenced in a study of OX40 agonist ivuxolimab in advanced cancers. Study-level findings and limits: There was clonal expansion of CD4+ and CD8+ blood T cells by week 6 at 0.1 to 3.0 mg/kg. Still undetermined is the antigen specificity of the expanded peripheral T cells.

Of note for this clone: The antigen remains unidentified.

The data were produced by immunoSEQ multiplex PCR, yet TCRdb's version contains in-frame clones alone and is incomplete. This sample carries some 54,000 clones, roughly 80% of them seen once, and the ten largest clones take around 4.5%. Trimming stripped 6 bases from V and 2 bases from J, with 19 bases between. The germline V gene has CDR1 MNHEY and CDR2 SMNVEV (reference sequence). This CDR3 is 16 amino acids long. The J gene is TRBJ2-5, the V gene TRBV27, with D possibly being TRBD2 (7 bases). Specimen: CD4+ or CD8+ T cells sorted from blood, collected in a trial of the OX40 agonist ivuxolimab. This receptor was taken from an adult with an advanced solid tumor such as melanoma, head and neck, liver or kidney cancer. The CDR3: CASRRGSLAVQETQYF. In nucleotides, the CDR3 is TGTGCCAGCAGAAGGGGGTCGCTAGCGGTACAAGAGACCCAGTACTTC.